The T cell receptor beta chain under discussion was sequenced for a study of a mutant IDH1 vaccine in newly diagnosed glioma (dated by TCRdb to the early 2020s). Notes on the research overall: Vaccination was initiated 4-6 weeks after radiotherapy alone, or concurrently with temozolomide cycles in the chemotherapy-containing groups. Of the approximately 35 treated patients, approximately 60% were male and around 40% were female, and the mean age was roughly 40 years. Visit V12 was the week-35 safety follow-up and visit V13 was the week-47 end of study. Longitudinal TCRB deep sequencing was done for 25 to 30 treated patients, wherever samples were available for exploratory analyses. Peripheral blood samples were drawn at six visits, namely V03 (baseline), V05, V07, V10, V12 and V13. Prior to enrollment, patients had been given standard therapy consisting of radiotherapy alone, temozolomide alone, or radiochemotherapy with temozolomide, with the combination given to most patients.

Taken with the paper, the label for time point translates to: week 35, safety follow-up. Each vaccine dose, consisting of 300 ug of a 20-mer mutant IDH1 peptide in Montanide, was administered subcutaneously with topical imiquimod. Eight vaccinations were administered to patients in weeks 1, 3, 5, 7, 11, 15, 19 and 23, corresponding to visits V03 through V10. The donors had newly diagnosed IDH1-mutant astrocytomas of WHO grade 3 or 4 that showed loss of nuclear ATRX. The samples were drawn from NOA16, a multicentre, single-arm, open-label phase I trial in Germany that tested a mutant IDH1 peptide vaccine in humans for the first time. The DNeasy Blood and Tissue Kit was used to extract genomic DNA from EDTA blood for TCRB sequencing. The germline V gene specifies MNHNS as CDR1 and SASEGT as CDR2. From the cysteine up to the phenylalanine, the CDR3 has a length of 12 residues. CDR3 DNA only is kept here, 36 bases in frame from base 1.

A word on this clone: Its antigen is unknown. The germline gene is not matched at one end of the junction; a read error may be the cause.

The full study reports these points: Immune responses induced by the vaccine were seen in roughly 95% of patients across multiple MHC alleles. No apparent relationship was observed between pseudoprogression and alterations in the top peripheral T cell clonotypes detected by TCRB sequencing. The authors noted that analyses of patient blood samples could not be reproduced because of sample limitations. PBMC samples for TCRB deep sequencing were selected based on availability.

The method behind the library was the immunoSEQ multiplex PCR assay. Rearranged TCR beta chain sequences were amplified using the hsTCRB Kit according to the manufacturer's protocol. TCRB libraries were sequenced on an Illumina MiSeq. The authors' analysis ran thus. The proprietary platform of the kit vendor was used for demultiplexing, trimming and gene mapping. Sourced from immuneACCESS, this table was stored by TCRdb with only in-frame sequences that have V and J called. A share of the clones is absent; for the studies checked, an unresolved V gene accounts for under half, and the remainder has no known explanation. Clone size and the V and J calls come from that table; the DNA yielded D and trimming. For this sample the table gives tens of thousands of clones, of which about 80% were detected only once. Jointly, the top ten make up roughly 3.2% of the sample.

The chain links TRBV6-1 with TRBJ2-7, with TRBD1 as a weak D call on 5 bases. The TCR was taken from a man in his forties or fifties with glioma. Some clones in this sample may be carry-over from other donors' samples. The sequencing used PBMCs, collected from a glioma patient whose treatment included an IDH1 peptide vaccine. The CDR3 reads CASSDGHDERYF. The nucleotide sequence is given as TGTGCCAGCAGTGATGGACACGACGAGCGGTACTTC.